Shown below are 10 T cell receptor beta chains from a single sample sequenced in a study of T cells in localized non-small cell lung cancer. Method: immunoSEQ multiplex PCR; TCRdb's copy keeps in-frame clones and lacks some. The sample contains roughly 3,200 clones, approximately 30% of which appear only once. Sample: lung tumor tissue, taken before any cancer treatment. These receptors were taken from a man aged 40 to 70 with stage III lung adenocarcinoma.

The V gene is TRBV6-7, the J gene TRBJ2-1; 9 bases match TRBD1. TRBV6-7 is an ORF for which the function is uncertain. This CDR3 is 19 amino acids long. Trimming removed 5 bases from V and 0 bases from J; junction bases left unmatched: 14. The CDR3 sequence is CASSKPPRTGDGSYNEQFF. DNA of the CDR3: TGTGCCAGCAGTAAACCCCCAAGGACAGGGGACGGCTCCTACAATGAGCAGTTCTTC.

The CDR3, as DNA: TGTGCCAGCAGCTTATCCCAGGGGGCGGCCACCGGGGAGCTGTTTTTT. This sequence encodes CASSLSQGAATGELFF. The chain recombines TRBV11-3 with TRBJ2-2, with TRBD1 matching over 8 bases. Germline V gene data show CDR1 as SGHNT and CDR2 as YENEEA. V shed 2 bases and J 4 bases; nucleotides not matched to a gene: 6. The CDR3 sequence is 16 residues long. The full variable domain, rest sourced from reference TRBV11-3 and TRBJ2-2, is EAGVVQSPRYKIIEKKQPVAFWCNPISGHNTLYWYLQNLGQGPELLIRYENEEAVDDSQLPKDRFSAERLKGVDSTLKIQPAELGDSAVYLCASSLSQGAATGELFFGEGSRLTVL.

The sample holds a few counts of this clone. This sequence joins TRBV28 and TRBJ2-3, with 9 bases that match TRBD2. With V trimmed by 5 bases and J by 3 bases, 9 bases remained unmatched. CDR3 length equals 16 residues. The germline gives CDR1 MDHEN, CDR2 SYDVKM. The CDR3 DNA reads TGTGCCAGCAGTGGCCTTAGCGGGAGTTGGACAGATACGCAGTATTTT. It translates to CASSGLSGSWTDTQYF. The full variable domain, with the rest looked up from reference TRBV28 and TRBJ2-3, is DVKVTQSSRYLVKRTGEKVFLECVQDMDHENMFWYRQDPGLGLRLIYFSYDVKMKEKGDIPEGYSVSREKKERFSLILESASTNQTSMYLCASSGLSGSWTDTQYFGPGTRLTVL.

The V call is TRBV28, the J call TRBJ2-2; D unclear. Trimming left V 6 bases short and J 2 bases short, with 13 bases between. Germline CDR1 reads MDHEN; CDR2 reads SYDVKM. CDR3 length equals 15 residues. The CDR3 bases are TGTGCCAGCAGCAGAATTTCAGTTAACACCGGGGAGCTGTTTTTT. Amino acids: CASSRISVNTGELFF.

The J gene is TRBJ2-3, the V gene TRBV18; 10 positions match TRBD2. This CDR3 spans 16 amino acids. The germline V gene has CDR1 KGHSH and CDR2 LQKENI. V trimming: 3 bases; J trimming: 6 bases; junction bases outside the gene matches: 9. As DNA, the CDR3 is TGTGCCAGCTCACCGACAGCTAGCGGGGGCTCTGATACGCAGTATTTT. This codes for CASSPTASGGSDTQYF.

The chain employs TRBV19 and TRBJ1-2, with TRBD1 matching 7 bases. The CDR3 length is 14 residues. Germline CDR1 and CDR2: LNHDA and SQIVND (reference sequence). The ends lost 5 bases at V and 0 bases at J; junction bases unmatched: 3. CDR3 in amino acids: CASSHQGANYGYTF. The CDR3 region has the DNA TGTGCCAGTAGTCATCAGGGGGCTAACTATGGCTACACCTTC.

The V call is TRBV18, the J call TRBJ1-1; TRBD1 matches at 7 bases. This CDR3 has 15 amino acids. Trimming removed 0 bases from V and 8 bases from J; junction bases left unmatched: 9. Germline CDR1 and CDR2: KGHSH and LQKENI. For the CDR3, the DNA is TGTGCCAGCTCACCACCTCAGGGGGTGAAAGGAGAAGCTTTCTTT. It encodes CASSPPQGVKGEAFF. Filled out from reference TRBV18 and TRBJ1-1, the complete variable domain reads NAGVMQNPRHLVRRRGQEARLRCSPMKGHSHVYWYRQLPEEGLKFMVYLQKENIIDESGMPKERFSAEFPKEGPSILRIQQVVRGDSAAYFCASSPPQGVKGEAFFGQGTRLTVV.

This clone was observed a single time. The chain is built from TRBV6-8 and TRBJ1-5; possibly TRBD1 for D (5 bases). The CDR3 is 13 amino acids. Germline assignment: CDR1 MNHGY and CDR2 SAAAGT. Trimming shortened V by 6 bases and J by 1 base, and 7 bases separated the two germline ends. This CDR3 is CASRRDSNQPQHF. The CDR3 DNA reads TGTGCCAGCAGGCGGGACAGCAATCAGCCCCAGCATTTT.

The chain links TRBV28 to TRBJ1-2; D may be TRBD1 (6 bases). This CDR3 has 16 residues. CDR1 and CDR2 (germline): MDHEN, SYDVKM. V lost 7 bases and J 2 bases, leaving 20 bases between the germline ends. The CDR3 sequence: CASNAEGVARNYGYTF. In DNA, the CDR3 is TGTGCCAGCAATGCTGAGGGGGTCGCCAGGAACTATGGCTACACCTTC.

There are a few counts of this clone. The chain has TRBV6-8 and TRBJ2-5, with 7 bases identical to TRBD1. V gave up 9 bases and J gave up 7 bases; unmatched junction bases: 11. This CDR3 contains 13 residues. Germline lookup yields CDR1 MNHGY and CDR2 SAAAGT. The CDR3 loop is CASSSGTASTQYF. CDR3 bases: TGTGCCAGTTCCTCCGGGACAGCATCGACCCAGTACTTC.